This T cell receptor beta chain was recorded in a study of response to subunit inactivated influenza vaccine. Study-level points and caveats: Every seasonal influenza vaccination brings in few new T cells, the authors suggested.

TCRdb re-called the RT-PCR reads with MiXCR, one entry per CDR3 protein. Of some 520,000 distinct CDR3 sequences listed, more than 15% are singletons. A few counts support this clonotype. Antigen: not known. The CDR3 covers 15 residues. Trimming pared 5 bases from V and 0 bases from J, leaving 11 bases between. The input for sequencing was CD4+ T cells sorted from PBMCs, taken around 25 months after vaccination. The receptor's source is a man aged 45 to 70 who received an inactivated influenza vaccine. The rearrangement uses TRBV12-3 or TRBV12-4 and TRBJ1-3; D is unresolved. CDR3 DNA: TGTGCCAGCAGTCCGGGCTTAATCTCTGGAAACACCATATATTTT. It encodes CASSPGLISGNTIYF.